The 10 T cell receptor beta chains given below trace back to one sample, sequenced in a study of shared clonotypes between healthy human individuals (dated by TCRdb to the early 2020s). Libraries were prepared through the immunoSEQ multiplex PCR assay. What TCRdb holds here is the immuneACCESS table cut down to in-frame rearrangements. Part of the clones is not present; checked against another copy, under half of the missing clones reflect an unresolved V gene, and the others are unexplained. Counted in this sample were more than 1.2 million clones; 98% of them appeared once. Together, the top ten hold over 0.3% of the sample. Material for sequencing was naive CD4+ T cells sorted from blood. The cell subset or site label, read with the paper, signifies: CD45RA+ positively selected. These receptors were taken from a man aged 30 to 39 in good health.

The chain recombines TRBV5-5 with TRBJ1-4; D is ambiguous. Germline CDR1 is SGHKS and CDR2 is YYEKEE (reference sequence). V shed 4 bases and J shed 5 bases, with 12 bases lying between them. CDR3 length: 14 amino acids. The DNA of the CDR3 is TGTGCCAGCAGCCGGGGAGACCTGAATGAAAAACTGTTTTTT. This sequence encodes CASSRGDLNEKLFF.

CDR3 nucleotides: TGTGCCAGCAGCCCACAGCGGGAGGGCTTTGGTGAGCAGTTCTTC. Encoded protein: CASSPQREGFGEQFF. The chain uses TRBV9 and TRBJ2-1; 10 bases fit TRBD2. The CDR3 spans 15 residues. Losses at the gene ends were 4 bases for V and 9 bases for J; bases not matched to a gene: 10. CDR1 is SGDLS, CDR2 YYNGEE, per germline.

The J gene is TRBJ1-1, the V gene TRBV2; D possibly corresponds to TRBD1 (5 bases). Germline CDR1 SNHLY, CDR2 FYNNEI. The CDR3 extends over 13 amino acids. Trimming took off 8 bases at V and 1 base at J, with 11 bases between the two ends. This CDR3 is CASGHTQNTEAFF. CDR3 sequence (DNA): TGTGCCAGCGGACATACCCAGAACACTGAAGCTTTCTTT.

The V call is TRBV2, the J call TRBJ2-2, with D possibly being TRBD1 or TRBD2 (5 bases each). Trimming removed 11 bases at V and 6 bases at J, with 19 bases between. CDR3 length equals 14 residues. In germline, CDR1 is SNHLY, CDR2 FYNNEI. The CDR3 DNA reads TGTGCCGGGGGACGGGGCTGGAGCTCCGGGGAGCTGTTTTTT. Encoded protein: CAGGRGWSSGELFF.

The V gene is TRBV11-2, the J gene TRBJ2-7; TRBD2 aligns across 10 bases. This CDR3 contains 19 residues. The germline gives CDR1 SGHAT, CDR2 FQNNGV. V gave up 5 bases and J gave up 4 bases; unmatched junction bases: 20. The CDR3 DNA is TGTGCCAGCAGCCCTTCCGTCGCCGCTAGCGGGAGATCATTATACGAGCAGTACTTC. The encoded protein is CASSPSVAASGRSLYEQYF.

The rearrangement links TRBV6-6 to TRBJ1-4; unclear D gene. The V gene's germline CDR1 is MNHNY and CDR2 SVGAGI (reference sequence). CDR3 length: 12 amino acids. V was clipped by 6 bases and J by 8 bases, with 10 bases between them. The CDR3, as DNA: TGTGCCAGCAGGGCTGCCAGGGAAAAACTGTTTTTT. This codes for CASRAAREKLFF.

This chain joins TRBV28 and TRBJ2-7; D not resolved. The CDR3 is made up of 13 amino acids. With 2 bases removed from V and 9 bases from J, the gap between germline ends came to 14 bases. Germline values: CDR1 MDHEN, CDR2 SYDVKM. The CDR3 DNA sequence: TGTGCCAGCAGTTTAGAGGTCCAGACCGGGCAGTACTTC. Amino acids: CASSLEVQTGQYF. The variable domain in full, completed from reference TRBV28 and TRBJ2-7, reads DVKVTQSSRYLVKRTGEKVFLECVQDMDHENMFWYRQDPGLGLRLIYFSYDVKMKEKGDIPEGYSVSREKKERFSLILESASTNQTSMYLCASSLEVQTGQYFGPGTRLTVT.

This clone was seen a single time. V is TRBV27 and J is TRBJ2-3; 11 positions agree with TRBD2. V shed 7 bases and J 1 base; nucleotides not matched to a gene: 4. The CDR3 is 15 amino acids. Germline CDR1 reads MNHEY; CDR2 reads SMNVEV (reference sequence). CDR3 nucleotides: TGTGCCAGCATGTCTAGCGGGAGGCGCACAGATACGCAGTATTTT. Translated: CASMSSGRRTDTQYF.

The CDR3 DNA is TGTGCCAGCAGCCTATGGGAGGGTGAAGAGAGCTACACCTTC. This gives the protein CASSLWEGEESYTF. The chain carries TRBV5-8 and TRBJ1-2; unclear D gene. This CDR3 region has 14 residues. V lost 4 bases to trimming and J lost 9 bases, with 19 bases between them. Germline V lookup: CDR1 SGHTS, CDR2 YDEGEE. The full variable domain, completed using reference TRBV5-8 and TRBJ1-2, is EAGVTQSPTHLIKTRGQQATLRCSPISGHTSVYWYQQALGLGLQFLLWYDEGEERNRGNFPPRFSGRQFPNYSSELNVNALELEDSALYLCASSLWEGEESYTFGSGTRLTVV.

The chain employs TRBV19 and TRBJ1-4; maybe TRBD1 (6 bases). The CDR3 spans 13 residues. Germline assignment: CDR1 LNHDA and CDR2 SQIVND (reference sequence). Trimming took off 7 bases at V and 5 bases at J, with 11 bases between the two ends. The chain's CDR3 is CASMYRENEKLFF. The CDR3 DNA sequence: TGTGCCAGTATGTACAGGGAGAATGAAAAACTGTTTTTT.